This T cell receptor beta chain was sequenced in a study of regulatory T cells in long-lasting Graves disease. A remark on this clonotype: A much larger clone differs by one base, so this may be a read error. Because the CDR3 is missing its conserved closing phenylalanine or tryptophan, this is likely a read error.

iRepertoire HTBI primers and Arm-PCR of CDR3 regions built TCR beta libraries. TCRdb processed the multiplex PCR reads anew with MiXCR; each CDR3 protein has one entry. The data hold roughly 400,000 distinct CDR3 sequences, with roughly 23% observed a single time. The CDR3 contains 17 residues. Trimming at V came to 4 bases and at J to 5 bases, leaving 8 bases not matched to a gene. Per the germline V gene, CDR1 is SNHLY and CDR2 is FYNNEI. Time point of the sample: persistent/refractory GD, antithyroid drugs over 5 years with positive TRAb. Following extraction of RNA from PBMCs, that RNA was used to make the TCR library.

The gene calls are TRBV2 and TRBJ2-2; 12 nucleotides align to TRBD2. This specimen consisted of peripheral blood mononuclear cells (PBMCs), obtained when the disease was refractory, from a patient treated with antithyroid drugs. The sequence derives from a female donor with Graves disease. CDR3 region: CASSVTSGRGGTGELFS. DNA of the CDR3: TGTGCCAGCAGTGTGACTAGCGGGAGAGGGGGTACCGGGGAGCTGTTTTCT.